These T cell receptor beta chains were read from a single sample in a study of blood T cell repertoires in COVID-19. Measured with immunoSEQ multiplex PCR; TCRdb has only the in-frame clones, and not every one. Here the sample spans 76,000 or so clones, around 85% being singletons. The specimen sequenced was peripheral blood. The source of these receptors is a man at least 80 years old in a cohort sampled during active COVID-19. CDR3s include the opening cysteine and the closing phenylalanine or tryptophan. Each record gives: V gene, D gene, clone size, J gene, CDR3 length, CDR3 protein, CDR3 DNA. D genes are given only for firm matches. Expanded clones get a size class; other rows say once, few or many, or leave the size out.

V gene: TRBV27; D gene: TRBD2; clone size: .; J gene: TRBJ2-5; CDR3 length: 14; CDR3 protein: CASTVNRLAETQYF; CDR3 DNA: TGTGCCAGCACCGTGAACCGACTAGCCGAGACCCAGTACTTC
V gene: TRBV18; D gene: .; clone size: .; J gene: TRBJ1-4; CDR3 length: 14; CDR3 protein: CASSPSRENEKLFF; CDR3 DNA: TGTGCCAGCTCACCAAGCAGGGAAAATGAAAAACTGTTTTTT
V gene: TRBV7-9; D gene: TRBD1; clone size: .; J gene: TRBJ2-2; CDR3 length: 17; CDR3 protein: CASSLRTGTENTGELFF; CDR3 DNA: TGTGCCAGCAGCTTAAGAACCGGGACAGAGAACACCGGGGAGCTGTTTTTT
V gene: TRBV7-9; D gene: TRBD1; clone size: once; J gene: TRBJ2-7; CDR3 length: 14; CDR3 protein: CASSQRTGSYEQYF; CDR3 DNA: TGTGCCAGCAGCCAACGGACAGGTTCCTACGAGCAGTACTTC
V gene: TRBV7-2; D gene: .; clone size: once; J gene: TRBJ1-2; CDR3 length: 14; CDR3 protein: CASSLDQGMGGYTF; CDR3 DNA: TGTGCCAGCAGCTTAGATCAGGGCATGGGGGGCTACACCTTC
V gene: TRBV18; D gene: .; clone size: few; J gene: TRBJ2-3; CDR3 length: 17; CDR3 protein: CASSRNIQELSTDTQYF; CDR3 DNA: TGTGCCAGCTCACGCAACATACAGGAACTTAGCACAGATACGCAGTATTTT
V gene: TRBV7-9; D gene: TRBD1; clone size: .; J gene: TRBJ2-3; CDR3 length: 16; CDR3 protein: CASSLSSRGRTDTQYF; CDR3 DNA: TGTGCCAGCAGCTTATCATCGAGGGGGCGCACAGATACGCAGTATTTT
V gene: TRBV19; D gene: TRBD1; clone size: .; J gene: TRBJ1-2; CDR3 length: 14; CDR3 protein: CASTVRGRDYGYTF; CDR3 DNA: TGTGCCAGTACCGTCAGGGGGCGCGACTATGGCTACACCTTC
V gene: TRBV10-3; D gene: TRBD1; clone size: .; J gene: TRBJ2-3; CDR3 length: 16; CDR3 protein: CAISDVGQVEADTQYF; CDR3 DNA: TGTGCCATCAGTGACGTCGGACAGGTCGAAGCAGATACGCAGTATTTT
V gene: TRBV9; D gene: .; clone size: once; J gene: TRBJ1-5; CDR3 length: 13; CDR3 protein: CASSLGPGQPQHF; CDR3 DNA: TGTGCCAGCAGCCTAGGTCCGGGACAGCCCCAGCATTTT
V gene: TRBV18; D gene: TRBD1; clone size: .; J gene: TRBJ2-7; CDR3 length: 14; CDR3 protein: CASSPRTGIYEQYF; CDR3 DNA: TGTGCCAGCTCACCAAGGACAGGGATATACGAGCAGTACTTC
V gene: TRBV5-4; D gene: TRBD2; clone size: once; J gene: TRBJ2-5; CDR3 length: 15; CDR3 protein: CASSPGGGAEETQYF; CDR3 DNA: TGTGCCAGCAGCCCGGGCGGGGGGGCGGAAGAGACCCAGTACTTC
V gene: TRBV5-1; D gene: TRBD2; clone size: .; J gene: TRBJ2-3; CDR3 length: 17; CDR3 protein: CASSLGLAGGKTDTQYF; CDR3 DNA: TGCGCCAGCAGCTTGGGACTAGCGGGGGGAAAAACAGATACGCAGTATTTT
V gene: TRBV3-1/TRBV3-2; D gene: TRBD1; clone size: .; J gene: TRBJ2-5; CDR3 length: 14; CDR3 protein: CASSLRQGRETQYF; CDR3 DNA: TGTGCCAGCAGCCTCCGACAGGGGCGAGAGACCCAGTACTTC
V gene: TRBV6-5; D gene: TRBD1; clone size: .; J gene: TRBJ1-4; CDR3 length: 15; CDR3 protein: CASRVVDRVHEKLFF; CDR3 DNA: TGTGCCAGCAGAGTAGTGGACAGGGTCCATGAAAAACTGTTTTTT
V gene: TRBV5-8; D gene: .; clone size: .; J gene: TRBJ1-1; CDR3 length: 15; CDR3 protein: CASSLGGQRNTEAFF; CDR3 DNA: TGTGCCAGCAGCTTGGGAGGACAAAGGAACACTGAAGCTTTCTTT
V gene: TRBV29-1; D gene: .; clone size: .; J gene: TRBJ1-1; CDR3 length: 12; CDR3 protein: CLVGGRSPEAFF; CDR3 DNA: TGCCTAGTGGGGGGAAGGTCCCCTGAAGCTTTCTTT
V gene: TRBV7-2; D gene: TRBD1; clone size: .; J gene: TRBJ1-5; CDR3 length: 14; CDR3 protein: CASSPDRGNQPQHF; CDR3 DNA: TGTGCCAGCAGCCCGGACAGGGGAAATCAGCCCCAGCATTTT
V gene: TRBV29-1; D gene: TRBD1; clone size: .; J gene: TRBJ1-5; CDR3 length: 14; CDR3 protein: CSVGPGGSNQPQHF; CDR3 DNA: TGCAGCGTTGGACCAGGGGGGAGCAATCAGCCCCAGCATTTT
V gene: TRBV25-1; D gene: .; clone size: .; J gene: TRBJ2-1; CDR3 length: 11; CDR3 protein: CASSQVLEQFF; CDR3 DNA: TGTGCCAGCAGTCAAGTACTTGAGCAGTTCTTC
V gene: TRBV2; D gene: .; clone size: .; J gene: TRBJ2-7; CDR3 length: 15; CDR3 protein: CASSELAGKAYEQYF; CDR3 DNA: TGTGCCAGCAGTGAATTGGCGGGGAAAGCCTACGAGCAGTACTTC
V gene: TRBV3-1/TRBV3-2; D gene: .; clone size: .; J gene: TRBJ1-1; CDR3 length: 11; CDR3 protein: CASSQGQEAFF; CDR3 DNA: TGTGCCAGCAGCCAAGGGCAGGAAGCTTTCTTT
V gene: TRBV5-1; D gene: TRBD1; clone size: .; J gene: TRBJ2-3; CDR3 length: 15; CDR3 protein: CASSSTGTGFATQYF; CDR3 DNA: TGCGCCAGCAGCTCCACCGGGACAGGGTTCGCTACGCAGTATTTT
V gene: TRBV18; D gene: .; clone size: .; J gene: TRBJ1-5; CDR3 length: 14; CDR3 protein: CASSTARDEQPQHF; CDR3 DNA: TGTGCCAGCTCTACAGCCCGGGATGAACAGCCCCAGCATTTT
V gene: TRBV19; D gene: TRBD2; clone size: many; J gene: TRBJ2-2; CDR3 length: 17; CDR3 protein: CASTKGLAGANTGELFF; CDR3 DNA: TGTGCCAGTACCAAGGGACTAGCGGGGGCGAACACCGGGGAGCTGTTTTTT
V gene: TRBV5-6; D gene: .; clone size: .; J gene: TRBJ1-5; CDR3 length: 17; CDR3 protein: CASSRGGATYSNQPQHF; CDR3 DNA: TGTGCCAGCAGCCGGGGCGGGGCGACCTATAGCAATCAGCCCCAGCATTTT